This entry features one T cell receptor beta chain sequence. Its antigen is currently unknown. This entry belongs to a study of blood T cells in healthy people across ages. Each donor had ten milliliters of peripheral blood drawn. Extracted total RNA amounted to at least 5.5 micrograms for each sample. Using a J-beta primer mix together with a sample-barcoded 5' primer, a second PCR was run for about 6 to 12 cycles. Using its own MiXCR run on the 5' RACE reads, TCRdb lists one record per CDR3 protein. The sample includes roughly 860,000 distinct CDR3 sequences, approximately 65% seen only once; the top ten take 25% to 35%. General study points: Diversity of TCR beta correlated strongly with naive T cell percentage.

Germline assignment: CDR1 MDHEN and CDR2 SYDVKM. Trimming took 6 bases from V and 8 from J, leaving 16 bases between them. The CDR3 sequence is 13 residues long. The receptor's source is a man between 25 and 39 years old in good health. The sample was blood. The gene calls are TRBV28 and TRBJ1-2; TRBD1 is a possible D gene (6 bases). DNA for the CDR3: TGTGCCAGCAGCCTTGACAGGTTCGGGGGCTACACCTTC. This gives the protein CASSLDRFGGYTF.